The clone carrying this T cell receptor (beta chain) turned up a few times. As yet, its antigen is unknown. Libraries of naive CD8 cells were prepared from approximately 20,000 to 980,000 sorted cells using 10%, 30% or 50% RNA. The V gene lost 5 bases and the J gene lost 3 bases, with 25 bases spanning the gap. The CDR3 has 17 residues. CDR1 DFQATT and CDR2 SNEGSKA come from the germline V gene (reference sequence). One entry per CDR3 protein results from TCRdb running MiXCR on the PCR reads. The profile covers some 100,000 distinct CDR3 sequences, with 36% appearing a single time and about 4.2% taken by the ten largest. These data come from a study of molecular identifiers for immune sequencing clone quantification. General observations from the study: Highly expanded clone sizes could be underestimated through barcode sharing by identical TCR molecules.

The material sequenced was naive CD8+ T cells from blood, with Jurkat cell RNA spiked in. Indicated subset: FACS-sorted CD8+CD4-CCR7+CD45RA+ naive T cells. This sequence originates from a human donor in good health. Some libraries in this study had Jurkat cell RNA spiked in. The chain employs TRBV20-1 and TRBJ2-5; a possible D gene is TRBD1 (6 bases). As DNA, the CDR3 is TGCAGTGCTCTAGAGATGGTCCAGGGGACGATAAAAGAGACCCAGTACTTC. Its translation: CSALEMVQGTIKETQYF.